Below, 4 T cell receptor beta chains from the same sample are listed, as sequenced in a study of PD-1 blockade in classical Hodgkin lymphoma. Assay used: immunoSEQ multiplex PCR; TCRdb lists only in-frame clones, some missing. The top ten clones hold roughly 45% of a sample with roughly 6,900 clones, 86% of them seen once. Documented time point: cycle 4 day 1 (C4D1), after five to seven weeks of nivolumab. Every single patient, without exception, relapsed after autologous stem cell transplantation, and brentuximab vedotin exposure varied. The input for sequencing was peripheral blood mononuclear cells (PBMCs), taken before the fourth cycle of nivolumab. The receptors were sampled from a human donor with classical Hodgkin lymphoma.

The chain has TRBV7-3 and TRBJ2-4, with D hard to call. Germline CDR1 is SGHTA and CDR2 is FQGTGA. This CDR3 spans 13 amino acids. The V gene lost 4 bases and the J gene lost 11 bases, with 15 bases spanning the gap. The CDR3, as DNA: TGTGCCAGCAGCTCCGGACGGTCACTCGTTCAGTACTTC. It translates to CASSSGRSLVQYF.

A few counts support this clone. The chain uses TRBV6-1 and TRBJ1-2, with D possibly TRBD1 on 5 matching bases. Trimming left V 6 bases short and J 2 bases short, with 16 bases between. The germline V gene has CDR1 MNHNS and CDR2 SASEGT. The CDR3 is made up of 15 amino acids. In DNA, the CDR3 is TGTGCCAGCAGCCCCGGGACTACCAGGAACTATGGCTACACCTTC. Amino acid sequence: CASSPGTTRNYGYTF.

CDR3 loop: CASSFDRGRQFF. The CDR3 DNA reads as TGTGCCAGCAGCTTCGACCGGGGTAGGCAGTTCTTC. The chain carries TRBV11-2 and TRBJ2-1, with D maybe TRBD2 (5 bases). The ends were cut back, 3 bases at V and 12 bases at J, with 12 bases in the middle. CDR1 is SGHAT, CDR2 FQNNGV, per germline. The CDR3 runs to 12 residues.

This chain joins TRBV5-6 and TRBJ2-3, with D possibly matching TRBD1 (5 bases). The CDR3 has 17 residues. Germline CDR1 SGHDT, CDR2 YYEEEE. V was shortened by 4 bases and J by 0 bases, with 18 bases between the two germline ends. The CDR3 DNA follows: TGTGCCAGCAGCCCACGTAAACAGGCGAGTAGCACAGATACGCAGTATTTT. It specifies CASSPRKQASSTDTQYF.